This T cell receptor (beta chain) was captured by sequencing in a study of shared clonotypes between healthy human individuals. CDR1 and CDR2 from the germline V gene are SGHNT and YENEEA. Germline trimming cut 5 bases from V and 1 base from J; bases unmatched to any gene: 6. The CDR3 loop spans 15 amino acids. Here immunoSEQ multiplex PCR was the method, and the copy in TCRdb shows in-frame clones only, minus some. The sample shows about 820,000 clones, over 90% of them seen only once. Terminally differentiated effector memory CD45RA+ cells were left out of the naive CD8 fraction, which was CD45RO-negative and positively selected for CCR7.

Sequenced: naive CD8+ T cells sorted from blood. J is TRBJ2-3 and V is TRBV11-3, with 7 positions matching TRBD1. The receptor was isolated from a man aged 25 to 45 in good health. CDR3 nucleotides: TGTGCCAGCAGCGCAAGGACAGGAGGCACAGATACGCAGTATTTT. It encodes CASSARTGGTDTQYF.